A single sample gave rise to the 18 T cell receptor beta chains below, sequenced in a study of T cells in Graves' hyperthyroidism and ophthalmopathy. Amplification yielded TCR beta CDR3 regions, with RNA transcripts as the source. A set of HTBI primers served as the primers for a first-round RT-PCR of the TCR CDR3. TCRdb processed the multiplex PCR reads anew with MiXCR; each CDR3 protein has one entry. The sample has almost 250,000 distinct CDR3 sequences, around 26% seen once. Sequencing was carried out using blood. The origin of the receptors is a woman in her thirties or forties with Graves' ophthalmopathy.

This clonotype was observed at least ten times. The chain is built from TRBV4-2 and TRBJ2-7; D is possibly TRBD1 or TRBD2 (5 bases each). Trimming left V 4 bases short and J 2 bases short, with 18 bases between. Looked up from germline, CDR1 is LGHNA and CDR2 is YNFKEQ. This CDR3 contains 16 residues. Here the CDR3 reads CASSLGVGAPPYEQYF. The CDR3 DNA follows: TGTGCCAGCAGCCTAGGGGTCGGGGCGCCTCCCTACGAGCAGTACTTC.

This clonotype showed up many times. This CDR3 reads CSARELATNTGELFF. The CDR3 region has the DNA TGCAGTGCTAGAGAACTAGCGACTAACACCGGGGAGCTGTTTTTT. The gene calls are TRBV20-1 and TRBJ2-2; 7 bases agree with TRBD2. V lost 0 bases to trimming and J lost 2 bases; unmatched junction nucleotides: 3. Germline lookup yields CDR1 DFQATT and CDR2 SNEGSKA (reference sequence). The CDR3 is 15 residues long.

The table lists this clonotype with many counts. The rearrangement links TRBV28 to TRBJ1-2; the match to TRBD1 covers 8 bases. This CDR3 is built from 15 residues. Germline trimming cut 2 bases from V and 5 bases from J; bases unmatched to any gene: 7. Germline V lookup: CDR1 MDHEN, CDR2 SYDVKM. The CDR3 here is CASSLPGQVQYGYTF. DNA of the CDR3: TGTGCCAGCAGTTTACCGGGACAGGTGCAATATGGCTACACCTTC.

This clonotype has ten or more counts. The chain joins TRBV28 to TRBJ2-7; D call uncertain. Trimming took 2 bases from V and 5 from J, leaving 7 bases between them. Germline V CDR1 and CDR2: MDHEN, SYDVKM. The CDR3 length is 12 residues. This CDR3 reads CASSLLVHEQYF. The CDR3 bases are TGTGCCAGCAGTTTACTAGTCCACGAGCAGTACTTC.

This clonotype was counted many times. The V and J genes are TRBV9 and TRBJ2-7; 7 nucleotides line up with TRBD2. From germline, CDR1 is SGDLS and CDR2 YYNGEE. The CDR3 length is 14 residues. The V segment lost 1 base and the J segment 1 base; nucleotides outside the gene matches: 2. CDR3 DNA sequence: TGTGCCAGCAGCGTAACTAGCGAGTCCTACGAGCAGTACTTC. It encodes CASSVTSESYEQYF.

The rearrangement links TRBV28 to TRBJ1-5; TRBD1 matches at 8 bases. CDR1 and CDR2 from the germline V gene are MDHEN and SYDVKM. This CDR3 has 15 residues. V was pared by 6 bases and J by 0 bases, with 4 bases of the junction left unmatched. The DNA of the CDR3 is TGTGCCAGCAGAAGGCAGGGGGCTAGCAATCAGCCCCAGCATTTT. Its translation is CASRRQGASNQPQHF.

CDR3 in amino acids: CSVGGSGWEGGYTF. The CDR3 nucleotides read TGCAGCGTTGGAGGATCCGGGTGGGAGGGCGGCTACACCTTC. The chain uses TRBV29-1 and TRBJ1-2; D is ambiguous. V was shortened by 4 bases and J by 8 bases, with 20 bases between the two germline ends. The CDR3 covers 14 residues. Germline CDR1 SQVTM, CDR2 ANQGSEA.

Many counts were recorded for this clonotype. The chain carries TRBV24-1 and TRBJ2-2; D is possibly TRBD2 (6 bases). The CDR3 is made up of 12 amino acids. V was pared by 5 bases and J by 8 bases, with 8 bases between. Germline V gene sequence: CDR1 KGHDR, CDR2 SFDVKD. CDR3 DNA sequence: TGTGCCACCAGTGGCGGGGCTGGGGAGCTGTTTTTT. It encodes CATSGGAGELFF.

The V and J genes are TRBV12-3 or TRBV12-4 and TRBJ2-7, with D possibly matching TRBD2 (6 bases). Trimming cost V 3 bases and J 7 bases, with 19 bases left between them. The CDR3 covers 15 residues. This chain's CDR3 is CASSLRASVGGEQYF. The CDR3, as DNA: TGTGCCAGCAGTTTGAGGGCTAGCGTAGGCGGTGAGCAGTACTTC.

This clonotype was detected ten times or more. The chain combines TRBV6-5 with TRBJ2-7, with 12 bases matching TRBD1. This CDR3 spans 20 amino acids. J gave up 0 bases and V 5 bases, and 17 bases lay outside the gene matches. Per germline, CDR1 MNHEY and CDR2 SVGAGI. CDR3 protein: CASSPQRPGQGASSSYEQYF. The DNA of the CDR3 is TGTGCCAGCAGTCCCCAGCGACCGGGACAGGGGGCTTCAAGCTCCTACGAGCAGTACTTC.

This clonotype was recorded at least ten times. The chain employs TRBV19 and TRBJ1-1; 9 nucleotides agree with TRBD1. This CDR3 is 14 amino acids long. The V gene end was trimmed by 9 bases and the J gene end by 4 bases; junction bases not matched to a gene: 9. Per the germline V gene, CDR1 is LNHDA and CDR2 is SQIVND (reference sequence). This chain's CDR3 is CASQKATGGTEAFF. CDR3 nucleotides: TGTGCCAGCCAAAAAGCGACAGGGGGCACTGAAGCTTTCTTT.

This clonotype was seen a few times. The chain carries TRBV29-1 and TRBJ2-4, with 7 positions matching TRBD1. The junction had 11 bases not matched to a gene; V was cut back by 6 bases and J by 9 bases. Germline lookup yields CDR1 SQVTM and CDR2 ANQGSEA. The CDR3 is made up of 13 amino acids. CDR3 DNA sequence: TGCAGCGTCCTAGACAGGGATGGGGTCATTCAGTACTTC. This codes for CSVLDRDGVIQYF.

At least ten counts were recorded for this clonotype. CDR3: CASSSRTSNTEAFF. The CDR3 DNA reads TGTGCCAGCAGTTCCCGGACCTCGAACACTGAAGCTTTCTTT. The chain is built from TRBV28 and TRBJ1-1; D uncertain. This CDR3 spans 14 amino acids. The germline V gene has CDR1 MDHEN and CDR2 SYDVKM. The V gene lost 4 bases and the J gene lost 1 base, with 10 bases spanning the gap.

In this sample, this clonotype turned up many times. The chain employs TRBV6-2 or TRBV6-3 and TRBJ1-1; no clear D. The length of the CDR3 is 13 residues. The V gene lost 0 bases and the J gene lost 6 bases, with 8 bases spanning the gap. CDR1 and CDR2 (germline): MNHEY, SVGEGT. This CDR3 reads CASSYSTMAEAFF. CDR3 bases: TGTGCCAGCAGTTACTCGACTATGGCTGAAGCTTTCTTT.

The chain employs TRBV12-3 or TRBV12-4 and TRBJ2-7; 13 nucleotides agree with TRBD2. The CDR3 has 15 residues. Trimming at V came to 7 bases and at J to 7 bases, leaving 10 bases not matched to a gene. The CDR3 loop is CASTFGLAGAREQYF. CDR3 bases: TGTGCCAGCACCTTCGGACTAGCGGGGGCGAGGGAGCAGTACTTC.

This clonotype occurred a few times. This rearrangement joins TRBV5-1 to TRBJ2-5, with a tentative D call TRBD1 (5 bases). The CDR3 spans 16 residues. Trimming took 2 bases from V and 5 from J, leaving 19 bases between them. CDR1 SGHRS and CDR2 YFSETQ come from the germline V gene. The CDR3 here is CASSFPPGAVPETQYF. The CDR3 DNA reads TGCGCCAGCAGCTTTCCCCCTGGGGCAGTGCCGGAGACCCAGTACTTC. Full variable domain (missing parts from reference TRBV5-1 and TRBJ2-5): KAGVTQTPRYLIKTRGQQVTLSCSPISGHRSVSWYQQTPGQGLQFLFEYFSETQRNKGNFPGRFSGRQFSNSRSEMNVSTLELGDSALYLCASSFPPGAVPETQYFGPGTRLLVL.

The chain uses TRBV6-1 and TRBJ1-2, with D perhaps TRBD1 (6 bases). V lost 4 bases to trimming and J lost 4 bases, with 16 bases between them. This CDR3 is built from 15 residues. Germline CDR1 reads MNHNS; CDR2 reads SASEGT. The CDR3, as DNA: TGTGCCAGCAGTGGAATCGAAAGGGACATCTATGGCTACACCTTC. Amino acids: CASSGIERDIYGYTF.

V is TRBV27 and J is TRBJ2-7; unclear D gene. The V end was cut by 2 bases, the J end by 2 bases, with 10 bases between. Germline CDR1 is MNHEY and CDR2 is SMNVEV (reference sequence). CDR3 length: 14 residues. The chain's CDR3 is CASSLLSKTYEQYF. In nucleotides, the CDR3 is TGTGCCAGCAGTTTACTCTCTAAAACCTACGAGCAGTACTTC.